This T cell receptor beta chain was sequenced for a study of a mutant IDH1 vaccine in newly diagnosed glioma. Study background: Onset of vaccination occurred 4-6 weeks following radiotherapy alone, or with temozolomide cycles. Pretreatment consisted of radiotherapy, temozolomide, or both, with most receiving both.

This CDR3 has 14 residues. Trimming removed 3 bases at V and 5 bases at J, with 15 bases between. The germline CDR1 and CDR2 sequences are SGHRS and YFSETQ. Time point described: week 11, during vaccination. It was 300 ug of mutant IDH1 20-mer peptide that made up each vaccine dose, given with topical imiquimod. Astrocytomas found in donors were new, WHO grade 3 or 4, IDH1-mutant and ATRX-lost. Generated by immunoSEQ multiplex PCR, the TCRdb table keeps only in-frame clones and is missing some. Of about 40,000 clones listed, around 84% are singletons. As to this clone: Its antigen remains unidentified.

The sequenced sample was PBMCs, obtained from a glioma patient whose treatment included an IDH1 peptide vaccine. The chain employs TRBV5-1 and TRBJ2-7, with D perhaps given as TRBD1 or TRBD2 (5 bases each). The TCR comes from a man between 40 and 49 years old with glioma. The CDR3 DNA sequence: TGCGCCAGCAGCTCCTACCAGGGACCCGACGAGCAGTACTTC. This sequence encodes CASSSYQGPDEQYF.